The clone carrying this T cell receptor beta chain has just a few counts. A much larger clone lies a single base off, so this may be a read error. The same CDR3 is also encoded by other DNA sequences in this sample. This sample was included in a study of metastatic and nonmetastatic thyroid tumors. TCRdb reprocessed the PCR reads via MiXCR. This table has some 29,000 clones, under 8% appearing once. No patient received treatment before thyroid surgery. Germline V CDR1 and CDR2: MGHDK, SYGVNS. The V and J ends lost 3 bases and 9 bases respectively, with 9 bases between them. This CDR3 has 12 residues. The TCR was taken from a female donor with papillary thyroid cancer or a benign thyroid nodule (not recorded which). Some clones in this sample may be carry-over from other donors' samples. The sequenced sample was blood. This chain links TRBV25-1 with TRBJ1-5; D not certain. For the CDR3, the DNA is TGTGCCAGCAGTGATCGCAGGAGGCCCCAGCATTTT. This gives the protein CASSDRRRPQHF.